These T cell receptor beta chains were read from a single sample in a study of T cell changes during pregnancy in multiple sclerosis. The data were produced by immunoSEQ multiplex PCR, yet TCRdb's version contains in-frame clones alone and is incomplete. The top ten hold roughly 1.5% of the sample, which has about 69,000 clones, around 90% seen once. The sequenced sample was peripheral blood, obtained in the third trimester of pregnancy. These receptors were collected from a female donor with multiple sclerosis, enrolled in a pregnancy study. Each CDR3 is given with its conserved first and last residue. The D gene is left open where the match is weak. Clone size is given for some rows only: seen once, a few or many times, or a class if the clone is expanded.

TRBD1,TRBJ1-3,NA,TRBV2,CASVNPGGGNTIYF,TGTGCCAGCGTGAATCCAGGGGGTGGAAACACCATATATTTT
NA,TRBJ1-1,NA,TRBV6-6,CASSDRTVTEAFF,TGTGCCAGCAGTGATCGGACAGTCACTGAAGCTTTCTTT
NA,TRBJ2-5,NA,TRBV4-3,CASSQGATGGDAETQYF,TGCGCCAGCAGCCAAGGAGCGACGGGCGGGGATGCAGAGACCCAGTACTTC
NA,TRBJ1-5,NA,TRBV4-1,CASSQDPTGPNQPQHF,TGCGCCAGCAGCCAAGATCCAACAGGACCCAATCAGCCCCAGCATTTT
NA,TRBJ1-4,NA,TRBV5-1,CASSLTGSGLSTNEKLFF,TGCGCCAGCAGCTTGACAGGGTCCGGATTATCAACTAATGAAAAACTGTTTTTT
TRBD1,TRBJ1-4,NA,TRBV10-2,CASTDLGQTEKLFF,TGCGCCAGCACCGACCTGGGACAGACCGAAAAACTGTTTTTT
NA,TRBJ1-1,NA,TRBV4-1,CASSPRGELNTEAFF,TGCGCCAGCAGCCCGCGCGGGGAGTTGAACACTGAAGCTTTCTTT
NA,TRBJ1-2,NA,TRBV11-1,CASSSFGGDGYTF,TGTGCCAGCAGTTCATTTGGAGGGGATGGCTACACCTTC
NA,TRBJ1-2,NA,TRBV28,CASSLAGQSSGYTF,TGTGCCAGCAGTTTAGCCGGCCAGTCTAGTGGCTACACCTTC
TRBD2,TRBJ2-3,NA,TRBV5-1,CASRRLAGVSDTQYF,TGCGCCAGCAGACGACTAGCGGGGGTATCAGATACGCAGTATTTT
TRBD2,TRBJ2-7,NA,TRBV28,CASSLLKLAGGSEQYF,TGTGCCAGCAGTCTTCTGAAACTAGCGGGGGGATCCGAGCAGTACTTC
TRBD1,TRBJ1-5,few,TRBV7-9,CASSLGDRGNQPQHF,TGTGCCAGCAGCTTGGGGGACAGGGGCAATCAGCCCCAGCATTTT
TRBD1,TRBJ1-4,NA,TRBV7-2,CASSLELGQGLFF,TGTGCCAGCAGCTTAGAGTTGGGACAGGGACTGTTTTTT
NA,TRBJ1-1,NA,TRBV12-2,CASRLEGGAAFF,TGTGCAAGTCGCTTAGAGGGAGGTGCGGCCTTCTTT
NA,TRBJ1-5,NA,TRBV11-3,CASSLNHCRGHRQPQHF,TGTGCCAGCAGCTTAAATCACTGTAGGGGCCATCGACAGCCCCAGCATTTT
NA,TRBJ1-6,NA,TRBV10-3,CAISEFTGGSDSPLHF,TGTGCCATCAGTGAGTTCACGGGAGGGTCAGATTCACCCCTCCACTTT
TRBD2,TRBJ2-5,NA,TRBV30,CVWKRGGGETQYF,TGTGTCTGGAAGCGGGGGGGCGGAGAGACCCAGTACTTC
TRBD1,TRBJ1-4,NA,TRBV18,CASSPPGQYNEKLFF,TGTGCCAGCTCACCACCGGGACAGTATAATGAAAAACTGTTTTTT
NA,TRBJ1-2,NA,TRBV28,CASSLLDSRTNYGYTF,TGTGCCAGCAGTTTACTGGACAGCCGTACTAACTATGGCTACACCTTC
NA,TRBJ1-2,NA,TRBV30,CAWRPDRGYTF,TGTGCCTGGAGACCAGACAGGGGCTACACCTTC
NA,TRBJ2-3,NA,TRBV30,CAWSVWANPDTQYF,TGTGCCTGGAGTGTATGGGCTAACCCCGATACGCAGTATTTT
TRBD1,TRBJ2-7,NA,TRBV30,CAWSDRDEQYF,TGTGCCTGGAGCGACAGGGACGAGCAGTACTTC
NA,TRBJ1-5,NA,TRBV7-8,CASSRRRGGQPQHF,TGTGCCAGCAGCCGTAGACGAGGGGGTCAGCCCCAGCATTTT
TRBD1,TRBJ2-3,NA,TRBV9,CASSVSEGAYLDTQYF,TGTGCCAGCAGCGTAAGTGAGGGGGCGTATCTAGATACGCAGTATTTT
NA,TRBJ2-1,NA,TRBV5-1,CASSIGRLAYNEQFF,TGCGCCAGCAGCATCGGAAGACTAGCCTACAATGAGCAGTTCTTC
TRBD1,TRBJ1-5,NA,TRBV6-5,CASSPVRQGDQPQHF,TGTGCCAGCAGTCCCGTCCGACAGGGGGATCAGCCCCAGCATTTT
NA,TRBJ1-6,NA,TRBV7-9,CASSLTGSVGSPLHF,TGTGCCAGCAGCTTAACTGGCAGCGTGGGTTCACCCCTCCACTTT
NA,TRBJ2-2,NA,TRBV27,CASSFRRFRDHGELFF,TGTGCCAGCAGTTTTCGTCGGTTTCGGGATCACGGGGAGCTGTTTTTT
TRBD1,TRBJ1-1,NA,TRBV29-1,CSVAQGDTEAFF,TGCAGCGTCGCTCAGGGGGACACTGAAGCTTTCTTT
NA,TRBJ2-2,NA,TRBV10-3,CAISDPSRAGELFF,TGTGCCATCAGTGACCCGTCCAGGGCCGGGGAGCTGTTTTTT
NA,TRBJ2-7,NA,TRBV9,CASSVGRVSYEQYF,TGTGCCAGCAGCGTAGGGAGGGTCTCCTACGAGCAGTACTTC
NA,TRBJ2-7,NA,TRBV5-1,CASSFSMRSSYEQYF,TGCGCCAGCAGCTTTTCTATGCGTAGCTCCTACGAGCAGTACTTC
TRBD1,TRBJ1-2,NA,TRBV6-6,CASSYSPGGYYGYTF,TGTGCCAGCAGTTACTCGCCAGGGGGATACTATGGCTACACCTTC
TRBD2,TRBJ2-1,NA,TRBV7-2,CASSWGGGGSYNEQFF,TGTGCCAGCAGCTGGGGCGGGGGGGGGTCCTACAATGAGCAGTTCTTC